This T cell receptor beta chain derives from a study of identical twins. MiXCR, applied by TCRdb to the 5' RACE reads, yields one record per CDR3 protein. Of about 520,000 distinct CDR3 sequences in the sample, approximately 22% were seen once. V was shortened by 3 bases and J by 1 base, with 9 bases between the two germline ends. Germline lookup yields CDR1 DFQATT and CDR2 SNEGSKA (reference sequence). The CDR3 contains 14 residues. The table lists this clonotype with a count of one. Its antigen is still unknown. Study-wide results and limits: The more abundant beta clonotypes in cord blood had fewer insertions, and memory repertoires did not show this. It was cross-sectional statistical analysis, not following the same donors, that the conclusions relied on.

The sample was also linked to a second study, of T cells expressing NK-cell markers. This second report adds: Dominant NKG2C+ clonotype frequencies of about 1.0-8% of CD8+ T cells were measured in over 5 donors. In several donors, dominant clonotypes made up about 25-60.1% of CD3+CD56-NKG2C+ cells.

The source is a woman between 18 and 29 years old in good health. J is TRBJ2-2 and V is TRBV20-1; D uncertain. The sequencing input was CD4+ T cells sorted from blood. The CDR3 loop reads CSASAPQNTGELFF. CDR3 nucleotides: TGCAGTGCTAGCGCGCCCCAGAACACCGGGGAGCTGTTTTTT.